This T cell receptor beta chain was found in a study of blood T cell repertoires in COVID-19. The assay was immunoSEQ multiplex PCR, and TCRdb's table has in-frame clones only and misses some. The top ten hold 15% to 20% of the sample, which has over 85,000 clones, about three quarters seen once. The CDR3 is made up of 15 amino acids. Germline CDR1 SGHTA, CDR2 FQGTGA. V trimming: 5 bases; J trimming: 7 bases; junction bases outside the gene matches: 11. The receptor comes from a woman older than 75 with active or convalescent COVID-19. The chain carries TRBV7-3 and TRBJ2-1; 7 bases align to TRBD1. Sequenced: peripheral blood. The CDR3 here is CASSINGQAGNEQFF. The CDR3 DNA is TGTGCCAGCAGCATTAACGGACAGGCCGGGAATGAGCAGTTCTTC.